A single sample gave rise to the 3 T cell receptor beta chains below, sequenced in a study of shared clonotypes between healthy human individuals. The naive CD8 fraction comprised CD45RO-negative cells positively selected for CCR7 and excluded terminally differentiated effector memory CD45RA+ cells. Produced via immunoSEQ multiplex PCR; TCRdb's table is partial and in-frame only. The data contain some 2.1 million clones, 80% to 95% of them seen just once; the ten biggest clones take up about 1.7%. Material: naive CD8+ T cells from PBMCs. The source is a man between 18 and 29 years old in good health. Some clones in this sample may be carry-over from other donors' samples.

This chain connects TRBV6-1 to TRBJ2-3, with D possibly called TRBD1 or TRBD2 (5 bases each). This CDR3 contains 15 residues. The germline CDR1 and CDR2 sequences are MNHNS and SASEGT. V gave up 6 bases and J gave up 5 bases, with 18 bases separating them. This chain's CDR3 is CASRVYTDGGDTQYF. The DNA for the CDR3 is TGTGCCAGCAGAGTTTATACAGATGGGGGAGATACGCAGTATTTT.

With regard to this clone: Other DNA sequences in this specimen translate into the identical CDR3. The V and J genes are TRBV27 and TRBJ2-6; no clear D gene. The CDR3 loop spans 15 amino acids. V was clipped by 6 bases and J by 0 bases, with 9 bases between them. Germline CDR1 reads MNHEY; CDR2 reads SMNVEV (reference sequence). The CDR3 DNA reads TGTGCCAGCAGCTCATTATTCTCTGGGGCCAACGTCCTGACTTTC. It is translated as CASSSLFSGANVLTF.

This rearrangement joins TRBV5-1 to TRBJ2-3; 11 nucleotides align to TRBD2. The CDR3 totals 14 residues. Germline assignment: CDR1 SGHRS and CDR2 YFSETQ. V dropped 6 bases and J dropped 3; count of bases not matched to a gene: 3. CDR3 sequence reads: CASMSSGRTDTQYF. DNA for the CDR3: TGCGCCAGCATGTCTAGCGGGAGGACAGATACGCAGTATTTT. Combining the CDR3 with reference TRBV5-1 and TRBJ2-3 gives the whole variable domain KAGVTQTPRYLIKTRGQQVTLSCSPISGHRSVSWYQQTPGQGLQFLFEYFSETQRNKGNFPGRFSGRQFSNSRSEMNVSTLELGDSALYLCASMSSGRTDTQYFGPGTRLTVL.